This entry lists 6 T cell receptor beta chains sequenced from one sample in a study of blood T cell repertoires in COVID-19. The data were produced by immunoSEQ multiplex PCR, yet TCRdb's version contains in-frame clones alone and is incomplete. This table holds fewer than 250,000 clones, approximately 83% found once. Sequencing was done on a sample of peripheral blood. Source of these receptors: a human donor in a cohort sampled during active COVID-19.

CDR3 region: CASIRDRGRYEQYF. The CDR3, as DNA: TGTGCCAGCATTCGGGACAGGGGGCGCTACGAGCAGTACTTC. The chain joins TRBV6-5 to TRBJ2-7, with 12 positions matching TRBD1. Germline CDR1 MNHEY, CDR2 SVGAGI. This CDR3 has 14 amino acids. Germline trimming cut 7 bases from V and 3 bases from J; bases unmatched to any gene: 4.

The rearrangement joins TRBV13 to TRBJ2-1; 14 bases line up with TRBD2. Unmatched junction bases numbered 5, after V lost 5 bases and J lost 8 bases. This CDR3 is built from 15 residues. The germline gives CDR1 PRHDT, CDR2 FYEKMQ (reference sequence). This CDR3 is CASSTGLAGAHEQFF. The CDR3 nucleotides are TGTGCCAGCAGCACGGGACTAGCGGGAGCCCATGAGCAGTTCTTC.

This sequence joins TRBV19 and TRBJ2-5, with 8 nucleotides matching TRBD1. Trimming at V came to 4 bases and at J to 2 bases, leaving 6 bases not matched to a gene. Per germline, CDR1 LNHDA and CDR2 SQIVND (reference sequence). This CDR3 is 15 amino acids long. The DNA of the CDR3 is TGTGCCAGTAGTAGGGACAGGACTCATCAAGAGACCCAGTACTTC. Its translation: CASSRDRTHQETQYF.

The chain employs TRBV7-9 and TRBJ2-7; the D gene is possibly TRBD1 (5 bases). Germline assignment: CDR1 SEHNR and CDR2 FQNEAQ (reference sequence). V was trimmed by 0 bases and J by 2 bases, leaving 17 bases between them. CDR3 size: 17 residues. The CDR3 DNA sequence: TGTGCCAGCAGCTTAGCTATGACAGCCCGGCGCCCCTACGAGCAGTACTTC. Protein: CASSLAMTARRPYEQYF.

The CDR3 spells CASSKYRGKGKTQYF. The CDR3 DNA reads as TGTGCCAGCAGCAAGTACAGGGGTAAAGGGAAGACCCAGTACTTC. V and J are TRBV21-1 and TRBJ2-5; the table's D call of TRBD1 was not tested on the DNA. TRBV21-1 is a pseudogene locus. The CDR3 loop spans 15 amino acids.

This clone came up once. V gene TRBV28 combines with J gene TRBJ2-7, with D tentatively TRBD2 (6 bases). Germline V gene data show CDR1 as MDHEN and CDR2 as SYDVKM. This CDR3 contains 14 residues. The ends were cut back, 2 bases at V and 2 bases at J, with 10 bases in the middle. Here the CDR3 DNA reads TGTGCCAGCAGTTTAGGAGGGGAGCCCTACGAGCAGTACTTC. This codes for CASSLGGEPYEQYF.